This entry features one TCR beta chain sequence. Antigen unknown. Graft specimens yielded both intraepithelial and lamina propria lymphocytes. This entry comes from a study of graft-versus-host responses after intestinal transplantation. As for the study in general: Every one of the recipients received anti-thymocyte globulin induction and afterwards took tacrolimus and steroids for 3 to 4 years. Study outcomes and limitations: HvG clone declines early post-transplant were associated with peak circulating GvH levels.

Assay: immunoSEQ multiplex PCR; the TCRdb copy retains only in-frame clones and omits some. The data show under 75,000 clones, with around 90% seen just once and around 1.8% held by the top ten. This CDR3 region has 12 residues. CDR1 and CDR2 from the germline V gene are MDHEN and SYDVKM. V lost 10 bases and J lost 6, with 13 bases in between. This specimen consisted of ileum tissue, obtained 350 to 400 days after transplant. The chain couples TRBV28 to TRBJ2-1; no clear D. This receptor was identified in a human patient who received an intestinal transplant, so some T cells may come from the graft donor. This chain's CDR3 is CAIGPSFNEQFF. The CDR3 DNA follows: TGTGCCATCGGACCTTCGTTCAATGAGCAGTTCTTC.